This TCR beta chain was recovered during a study of OX40 agonist ivuxolimab in advanced cancers. Across the study: Treatment received earlier with anti-PD-1, anti-PD-L1 or anti-CTLA-4 agents was allowed, and roughly 40% had some.

Study conclusions and caveats: Mean expanded clone counts were higher in CD8+ than CD4+ T cells.

Sequenced by immunoSEQ multiplex PCR; TCRdb stores in-frame clones only, minus some. The sample holds about 83,000 clones, 80% to 90% seen once. The CDR3 runs 13 residues. Trimming pared 0 bases from V and 4 bases from J, leaving 7 bases between. CDR1 is LNHNV and CDR2 is YYDKDF in the germline V gene (reference sequence). Patients with autoimmune history or systemic immunosuppression were excluded. This clone came up once. Antigen unknown. The rearrangement links TRBV15 to TRBJ2-7; no reliable D call. Sample: CD4+ or CD8+ T cells sorted from blood, taken in a trial of the OX40 agonist ivuxolimab. The source of this sequence is an adult with an advanced solid tumor such as melanoma, head and neck, liver or kidney cancer. CDR3 coding DNA: TGTGCCACCAGCAGAGATCCAGGTTACGAGCAGTACTTC. It codes for CATSRDPGYEQYF. The full variable domain, with the rest looked up from reference TRBV15 and TRBJ2-7, is DAMVIQNPRYQVTQFGKPVTLSCSQTLNHNVMYWYQQKSSQAPKLLFHYYDKDFNNEADTPDNFQSRRPNTSFCFLDIRSPGLGDTAMYLCATSRDPGYEQYFGPGTRLTVT.